This T cell receptor (beta chain) stems from a study of T cell responses to AZD1222 COVID-19 vaccine. Notes on the study in general: It was only after the peak T cell response that any repertoires were sampled. Only five or six AZD1222 recipients were seropositive at baseline. Donors were chiefly white British, with a greater number of females, and clonal diversity was perhaps underestimated.

A note on this clone: Its specificity is not known.

The assay was immunoSEQ multiplex PCR, and TCRdb's table has in-frame clones only and misses some. The sample totals about 140,000 clones. There are 11 residues in the CDR3. With 6 bases removed from V and 6 bases from J, the gap between germline ends came to 5 bases. Germline-derived CDR1 and CDR2 are MNHNY and SVGAGI (reference sequence). This chain connects TRBV6-6 to TRBJ2-2, with unresolved D. The TCR was taken from an adult in good health. Sample: peripheral blood. The CDR3 reads CASRGAGELFF. The DNA of the CDR3 is TGTGCCAGCAGGGGCGCCGGGGAGCTGTTTTTT.